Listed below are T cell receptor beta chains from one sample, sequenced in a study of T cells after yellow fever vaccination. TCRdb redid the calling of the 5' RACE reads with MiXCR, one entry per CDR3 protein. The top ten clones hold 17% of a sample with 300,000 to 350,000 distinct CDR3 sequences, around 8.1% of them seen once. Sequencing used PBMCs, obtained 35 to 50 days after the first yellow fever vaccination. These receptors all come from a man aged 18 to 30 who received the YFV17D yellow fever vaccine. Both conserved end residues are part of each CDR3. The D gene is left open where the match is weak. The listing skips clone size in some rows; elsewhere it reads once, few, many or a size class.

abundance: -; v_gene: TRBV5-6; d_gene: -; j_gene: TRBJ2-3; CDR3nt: TGTGCCATCATCTCTTATGGTCCCCCAGATACGCAGTATTTT; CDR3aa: CAIISYGPPDTQYF
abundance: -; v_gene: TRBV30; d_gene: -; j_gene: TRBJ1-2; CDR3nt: TGTGCCTGGGACAGAGGCTATGGCTACACCTTC; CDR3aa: CAWDRGYGYTF
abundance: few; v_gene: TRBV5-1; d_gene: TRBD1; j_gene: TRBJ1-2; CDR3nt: TGCGCCAGCAGCTTGGGCGGGACAGCCTCCTATGGCTACACCTTC; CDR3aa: CASSLGGTASYGYTF
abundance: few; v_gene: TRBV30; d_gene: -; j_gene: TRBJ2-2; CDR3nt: TGTGCCTGGGGCACGTGGGGGGGGCCCGGGGAGCTGTTTTTT; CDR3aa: CAWGTWGGPGELFF
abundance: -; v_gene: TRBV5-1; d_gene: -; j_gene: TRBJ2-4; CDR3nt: TGCGCCAGCAGCTATCCTGGTGATGACATTCAGTACTTC; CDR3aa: CASSYPGDDIQYF
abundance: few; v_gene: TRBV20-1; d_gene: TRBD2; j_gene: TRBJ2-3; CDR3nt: TGCAGTGCAATAGCGGGGAGCACAGATACGCAGTATTTT; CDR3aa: CSAIAGSTDTQYF
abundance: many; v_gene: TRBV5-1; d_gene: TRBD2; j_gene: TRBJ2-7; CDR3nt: TGCGCCAGCAGCTTGGGCGGGGGGGTCTACGAGCAGTACTTC; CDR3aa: CASSLGGGVYEQYF
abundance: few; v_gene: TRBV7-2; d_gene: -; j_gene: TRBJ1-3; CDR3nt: TGTGCCAGCAGCTTCCTAAGAGGGTCTGGAAACACCATATATTTT; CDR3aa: CASSFLRGSGNTIYF
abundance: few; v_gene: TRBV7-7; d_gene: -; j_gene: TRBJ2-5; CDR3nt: TGTGCTAGCAGCATCTACGAAGCCCAAGAGACCCAGTACTTC; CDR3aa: CASSIYEAQETQYF
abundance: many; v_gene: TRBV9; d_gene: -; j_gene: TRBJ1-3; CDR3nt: TGTGCCAGCAGCGTAGATGGTTCTGGAAACACCATATATTTT; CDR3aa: CASSVDGSGNTIYF
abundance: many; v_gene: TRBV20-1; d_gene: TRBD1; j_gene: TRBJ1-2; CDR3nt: TGCAGTGCTAGGCCGACAGGGGCTCTATGGGGCTACACCTTC; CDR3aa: CSARPTGALWGYTF
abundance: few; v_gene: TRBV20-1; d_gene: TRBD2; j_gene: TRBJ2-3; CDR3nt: TGCAGTGCTAGAGGGGAGTGGGCTAGCGGGGGCACAGATACGCAGTATTTT; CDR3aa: CSARGEWASGGTDTQYF
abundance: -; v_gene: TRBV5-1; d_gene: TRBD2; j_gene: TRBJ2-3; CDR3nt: TGCGCCAGCAGCTTGGAAACTAGCGGGGGCCACGAACCAACAGATACGCAGTATTTT; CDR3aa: CASSLETSGGHEPTDTQYF
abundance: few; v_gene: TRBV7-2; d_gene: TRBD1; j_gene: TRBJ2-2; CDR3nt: TGTGCCAGCAGCCCTTTGGGACAGGGGGGCACCGGGGAGCTGTTTTTT; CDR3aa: CASSPLGQGGTGELFF
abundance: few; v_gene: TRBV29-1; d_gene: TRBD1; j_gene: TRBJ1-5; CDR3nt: TGCAGCGTGGCAACCCACAGGGGAGAAAGCAATCAGCCCCAGCATTTT; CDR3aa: CSVATHRGESNQPQHF
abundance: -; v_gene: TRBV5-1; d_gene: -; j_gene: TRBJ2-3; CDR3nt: TGCGCCAGCAGTCGTGACGGGGGCCAATACACAGATACGCAGTATTTT; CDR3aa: CASSRDGGQYTDTQYF
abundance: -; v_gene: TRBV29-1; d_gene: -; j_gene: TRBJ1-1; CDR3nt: TGCAGCGGGAGGTTTGGGGGCACTGAAGCTTTCTTT; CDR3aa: CSGRFGGTEAFF
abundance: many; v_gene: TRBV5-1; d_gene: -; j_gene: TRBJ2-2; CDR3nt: TGCGCCAGCAGCTTGGTCGGGAAGGGCACCGGGGAGCTGTTTTTT; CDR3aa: CASSLVGKGTGELFF
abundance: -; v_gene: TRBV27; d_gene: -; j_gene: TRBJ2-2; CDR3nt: TGTGCCAGCAGTTCGGGGACCTACCGAGACACCGGGGAGCTGTTTTTT; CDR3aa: CASSSGTYRDTGELFF
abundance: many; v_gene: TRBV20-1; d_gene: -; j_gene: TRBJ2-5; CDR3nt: TGCAGTGCTAGAAGTGAGAGCTCCGTGTCACAGTACTTC; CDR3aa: CSARSESSVSQYF
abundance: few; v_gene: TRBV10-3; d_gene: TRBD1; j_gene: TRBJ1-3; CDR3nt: TGTGCCGCTACGACAGGGGGAAACACCATATATTTT; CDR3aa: CAATTGGNTIYF
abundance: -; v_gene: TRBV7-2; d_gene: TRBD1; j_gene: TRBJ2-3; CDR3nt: TGTGCCAGCGGCTTCGACAGGGGCACAGATACGCAGTATTTT; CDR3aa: CASGFDRGTDTQYF
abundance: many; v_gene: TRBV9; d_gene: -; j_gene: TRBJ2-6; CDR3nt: TGTGCCAGCAGCGGCTCTGGGGCCAACGTCCTGACTTTC; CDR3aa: CASSGSGANVLTF
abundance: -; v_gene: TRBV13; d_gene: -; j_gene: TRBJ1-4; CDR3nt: TGTGCCAGCAGCGCCGGGCGAGGCGAAAAACTGTTTTTT; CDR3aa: CASSAGRGEKLFF
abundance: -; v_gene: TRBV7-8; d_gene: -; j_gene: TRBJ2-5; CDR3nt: TGTGCCAGCAGCTTAAAGCGAACCCAGTACTTC; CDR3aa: CASSLKRTQYF
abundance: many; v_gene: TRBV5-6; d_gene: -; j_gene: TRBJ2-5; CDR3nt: TGTGCCAGCAGCTTAGGGGACGGAGAGACCCAGTACTTC; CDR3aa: CASSLGDGETQYF
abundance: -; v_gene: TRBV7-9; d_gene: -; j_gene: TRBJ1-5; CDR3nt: TGTGCCAGCAGCTTAGAGGGGAGGCATCAGCCCCAGCATTTT; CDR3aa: CASSLEGRHQPQHF
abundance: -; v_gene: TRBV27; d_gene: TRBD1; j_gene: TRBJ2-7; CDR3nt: TGTGCCAGCCGGGACAGGGTCTCCTACGAGCAGTACTTC; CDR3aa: CASRDRVSYEQYF
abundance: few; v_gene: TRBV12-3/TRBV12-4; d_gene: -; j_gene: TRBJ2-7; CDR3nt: TGTGCCAGCAGTGCAAGGTTTTCGGCGGGCGAGCAGTACTTC; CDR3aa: CASSARFSAGEQYF
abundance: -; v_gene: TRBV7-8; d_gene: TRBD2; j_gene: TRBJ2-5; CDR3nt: TGTGCCAGCAGCTATCTGATTGCTTTAAGCGGGGCGGAGACCCAGTACTTC; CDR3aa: CASSYLIALSGAETQYF
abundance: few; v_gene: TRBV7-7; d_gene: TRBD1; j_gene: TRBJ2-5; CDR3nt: TGTGCTAGCAGCTCCGGACAGGGGGCATTTGGAGAGACCCAGTACTTC; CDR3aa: CASSSGQGAFGETQYF
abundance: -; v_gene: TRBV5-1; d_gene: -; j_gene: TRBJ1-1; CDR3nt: TGCGCCAGCAGCCCTTCCGTGGGAGAGGAGGGAGAAGCTTTCTTT; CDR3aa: CASSPSVGEEGEAFF
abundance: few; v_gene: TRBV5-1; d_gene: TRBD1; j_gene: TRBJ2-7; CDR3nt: TGCGCCAGCAGAAGGGGACAGGGTTTTTCCTACGAGCAGTACTTC; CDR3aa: CASRRGQGFSYEQYF
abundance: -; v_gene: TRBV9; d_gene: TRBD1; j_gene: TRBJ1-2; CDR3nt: TGTGCCAGCAGCGTAGATCCCGCGACAGGGAACTATGGCTACACCTTC; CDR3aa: CASSVDPATGNYGYTF
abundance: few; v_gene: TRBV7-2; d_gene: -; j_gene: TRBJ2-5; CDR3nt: TGTGCCAGCAGCCCGGGACCCGGGACCCAGTACTTC; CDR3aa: CASSPGPGTQYF
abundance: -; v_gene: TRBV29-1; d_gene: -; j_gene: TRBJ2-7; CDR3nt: TGCAGCGTTGTACAGACAGACTCCTACGAGCAGTACTTC; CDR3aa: CSVVQTDSYEQYF
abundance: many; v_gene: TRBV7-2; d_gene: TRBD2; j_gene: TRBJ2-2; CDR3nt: TGTGCCAGCAGCTGGACTAGCACCGGGGAGCTGTTTTTT; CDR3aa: CASSWTSTGELFF
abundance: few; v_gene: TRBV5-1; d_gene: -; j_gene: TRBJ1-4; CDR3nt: TGCGCCAGCAGCCCCAAGGGAGGGGCTAATGAAAAACTGTTTTTT; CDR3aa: CASSPKGGANEKLFF
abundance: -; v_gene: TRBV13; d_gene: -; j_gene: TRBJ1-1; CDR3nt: TGTGCCAGCAGCCCGGGGGGAGCGGGGGGCACTGAAGCTTTCTTT; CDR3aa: CASSPGGAGGTEAFF
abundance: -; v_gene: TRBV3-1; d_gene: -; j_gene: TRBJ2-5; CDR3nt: TGTGCCAGCAGCCCCCCCGGGCGACAGACCCAGTACTTC; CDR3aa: CASSPPGRQTQYF
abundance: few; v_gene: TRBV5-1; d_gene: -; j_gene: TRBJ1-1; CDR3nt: TGCGCCAGCAGCTTGCTGTCAGGGGTCACGAACACTGAAGCTTTCTTT; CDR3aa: CASSLLSGVTNTEAFF
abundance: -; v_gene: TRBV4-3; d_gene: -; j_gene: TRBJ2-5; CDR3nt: TGCGCCAGCAGCCAAGGGGCAGGGGTTGGAGAGACCCAGTACTTC; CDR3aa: CASSQGAGVGETQYF
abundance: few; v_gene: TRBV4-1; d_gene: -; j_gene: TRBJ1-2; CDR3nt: TGCGCCAGCAGCCAAGCGGGCAGCTATGGGGGCTACACCTTC; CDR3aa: CASSQAGSYGGYTF
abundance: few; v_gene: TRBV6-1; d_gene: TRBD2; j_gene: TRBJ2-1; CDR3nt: TGTGCCAGCAGGGTCGGGGGGATATACAATGAGCAGTTCTTC; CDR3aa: CASRVGGIYNEQFF
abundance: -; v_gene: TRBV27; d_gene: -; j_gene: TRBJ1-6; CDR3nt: TGTGCCAGCAGTTTTATCTATAATTCACCCCTCCACTTT; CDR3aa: CASSFIYNSPLHF
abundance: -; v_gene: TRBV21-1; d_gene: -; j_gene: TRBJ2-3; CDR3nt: TGTGCCAGCAGCAAAGAGACAGGGGTGACAGATACGCAGTATTTT; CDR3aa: CASSKETGVTDTQYF
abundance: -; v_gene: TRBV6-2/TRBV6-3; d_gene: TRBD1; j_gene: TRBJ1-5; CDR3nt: TGTGCCAGCAGTTACGATCGAAGGACAGGGTTCAATCAGCCCCAGCATTTT; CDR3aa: CASSYDRRTGFNQPQHF
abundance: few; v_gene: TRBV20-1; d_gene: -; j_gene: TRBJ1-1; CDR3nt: TGCAGTGCCCAGGACAGCTTAGACACTGAAGCTTTCTTT; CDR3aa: CSAQDSLDTEAFF
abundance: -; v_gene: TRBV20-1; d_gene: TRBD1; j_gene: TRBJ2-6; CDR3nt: TGCAGTGCGGGGACAGGATTTTTCCCCTCTGGGGCCAACGTCCTGACTTTC; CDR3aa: CSAGTGFFPSGANVLTF
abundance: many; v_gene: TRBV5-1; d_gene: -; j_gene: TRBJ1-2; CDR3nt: TGCGCCAGCAGCCAGGACAAGGTTGGCTACACCTTC; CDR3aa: CASSQDKVGYTF
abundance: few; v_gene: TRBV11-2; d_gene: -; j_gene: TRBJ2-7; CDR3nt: TGTGCCAGCAGCGAACAGGGTTACGAGCAGTACTTC; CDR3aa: CASSEQGYEQYF
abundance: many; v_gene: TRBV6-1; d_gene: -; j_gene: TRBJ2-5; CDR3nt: TGTGCCAGCAGCAATGACGGACAGCCGGGGACCCAGTACTTC; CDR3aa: CASSNDGQPGTQYF
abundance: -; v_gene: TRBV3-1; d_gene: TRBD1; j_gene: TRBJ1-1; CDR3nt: TGTGCCAGCAGCCAAGATGCAGGGGGCAGTGAAGCTTTCTTT; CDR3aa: CASSQDAGGSEAFF
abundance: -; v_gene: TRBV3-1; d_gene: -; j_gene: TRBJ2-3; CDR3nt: TGTGCCAGCAGCCAATATGGCGGAGGCACAGATACGCAGTATTTT; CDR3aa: CASSQYGGGTDTQYF
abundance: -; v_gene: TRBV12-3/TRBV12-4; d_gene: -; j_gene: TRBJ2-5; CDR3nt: TGTGCCAGCAGTTTCGGGGCCAAAGAGAACCAGTACTTC; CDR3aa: CASSFGAKENQYF
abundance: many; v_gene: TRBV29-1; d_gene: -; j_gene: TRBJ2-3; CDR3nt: TGCAGCGTCACGGGGCAGGGGCCTGGCACAGATACGCAGTATTTT; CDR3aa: CSVTGQGPGTDTQYF
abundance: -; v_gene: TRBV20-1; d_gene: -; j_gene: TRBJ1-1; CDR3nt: TGCAGTGCTAAACGCGGGGTTGAGACTGAAGCTTTCTTT; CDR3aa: CSAKRGVETEAFF
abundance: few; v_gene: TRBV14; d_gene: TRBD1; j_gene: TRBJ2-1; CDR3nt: TGTGCCAGCAGCCAAGGGACAGGGGGCTCGCATGAGCAGTTCTTC; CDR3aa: CASSQGTGGSHEQFF